This TCR beta chain was identified during a study of cytomegalovirus exposure and HLA in healthy donors. CDR3 length equals 15 residues. Germline CDR1 reads LNHDA; CDR2 reads SQIVND (reference sequence). Vbeta (60) and Jbeta (13) primers were used in the PCR. Profiling relied on immunoSEQ multiplex PCR, and the TCRdb table lists in-frame clones only, not all of them. The sample lists fewer than 200,000 clones, approximately 80% seen once, with approximately 8.7% in the top ten. The TCR was taken from a man in his late teens or twenties in good health and CMV-seropositive. Sequencing was performed on PBMCs. The rearrangement joins TRBV19 to TRBJ2-5; TRBD2 is a possible D gene (6 bases). The end of the DNA is better explained by TRBJ2-7, so the J call may be wrong. CDR3 coding DNA: TGTGCCAGTAGTATCAGGAGGGCAGGGCCCTACGAGCAGTACTTC. The encoded protein is CASSIRRAGPYEQYF.